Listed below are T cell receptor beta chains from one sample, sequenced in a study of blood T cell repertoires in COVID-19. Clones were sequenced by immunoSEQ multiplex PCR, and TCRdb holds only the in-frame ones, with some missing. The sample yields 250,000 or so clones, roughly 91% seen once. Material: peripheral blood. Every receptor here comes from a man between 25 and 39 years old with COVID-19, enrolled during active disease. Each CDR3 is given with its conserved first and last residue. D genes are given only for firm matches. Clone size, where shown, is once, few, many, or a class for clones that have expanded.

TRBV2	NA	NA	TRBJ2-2	CASSVEPGRRSGELFF	TGTGCCAGCAGTGTTGAACCGGGTCGGCGCTCCGGGGAGCTGTTTTTT
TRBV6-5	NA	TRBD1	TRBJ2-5	CASTYGQGETQYF	TGTGCCAGCACTTATGGACAGGGAGAGACCCAGTACTTC
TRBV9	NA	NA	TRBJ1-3	CASSTAGFSGNTIYF	TGTGCCAGCAGTACCGCAGGCTTCTCTGGAAACACCATATATTTT
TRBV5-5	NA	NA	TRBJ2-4	CASSLGGDIAKNIQYF	TGTGCCAGCAGCTTAGGGGGGGACATTGCCAAAAACATTCAGTACTTC
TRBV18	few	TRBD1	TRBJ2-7	CASSPGQADYEQYF	TGTGCCAGCTCACCGGGACAGGCGGACTACGAGCAGTACTTC
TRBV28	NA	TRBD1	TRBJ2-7	CASSLPGTGFHEQYF	TGTGCCAGCAGTTTGCCAGGGACAGGGTTCCACGAGCAGTACTTC
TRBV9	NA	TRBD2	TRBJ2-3	CASSVGSGASDTQYF	TGTGCCAGCAGCGTAGGGAGCGGGGCCTCGGATACGCAGTATTTT
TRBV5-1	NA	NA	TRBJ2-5	CASSPGDRPETQYF	TGCGCCAGCAGCCCCGGCGACAGGCCAGAGACCCAGTACTTC
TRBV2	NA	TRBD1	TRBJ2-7	CASRDRGLYEQYF	TGTGCCAGCAGGGACAGGGGACTCTACGAGCAGTACTTC
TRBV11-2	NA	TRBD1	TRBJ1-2	CASSLLATGVNGYTF	TGTGCCAGCAGCTTACTGGCCACAGGGGTGAATGGCTACACCTTC